This T cell receptor beta chain was documented in a study of blood T cell repertoires in COVID-19. Overall study context: From T cells, B-cell-depleted T cells, or PBMCs came the material, which was cDNA or gDNA.

Cohort 3 donors were reported recovered after two negative PCRs, clearance, or symptom resolution. CDR3 length: 16 amino acids. The repertoire was sequenced with immunoSEQ multiplex PCR; TCRdb's copy has only in-frame clones and lacks some. Of a few hundred thousand clones detected, around 88% appear once; the ten largest clones hold 5.5% to 7%. The chain employs TRBV21-1 and TRBJ2-1; TRBD1 was called by the table and not checked on the DNA. TRBV21-1 is reported as a pseudogene. The sequenced sample consisted of PBMCs or T cells enriched from blood (not recorded which). The TCR comes from a woman in her 40s who had recovered from COVID-19. The CDR3 loop reads CASSKVDRDSYNEQFF. The DNA of the CDR3 is TGTGCCAGCAGCAAAGTGGACAGGGACTCCTACAATGAGCAGTTCTTC.